This T cell receptor beta chain originates from a study of regulatory dendritic cells for organ transplantation. Assay used: immunoSEQ multiplex PCR; TCRdb lists only in-frame clones, some missing. There are thousands of clones in the sample; roughly 67% occur only once, and approximately 10% lies in the top ten. Study-wide findings and caveats: Regulatory dendritic cells appeared to expand memory CD8+ clones less than mature ones.

Naive CD45RA+ and memory CD45RO+ CD4+ or CD8+ T cells were FACS-sorted. Only a few counts were recorded for this clone. Its antigen remains unknown. The V and J ends lost 8 bases and 7 bases respectively, with 21 bases between them. Germline V gives CDR1 SGHTA, CDR2 FQGTGA. This CDR3 is 15 amino acids long. The TCR was taken from a human donor in good health. The sequencing input was memory CD8+ T cells from blood. The subset here: CD45RO+ memory T cells. This rearrangement joins TRBV7-3 to TRBJ2-1, with a possible D match to TRBD2 (7 bases). The CDR3 protein is CASGLGGGPLNEQFF. DNA of the CDR3: TGTGCCAGCGGACTAGGGGGGGGGCCTTTAAATGAGCAGTTCTTC.